Below are 32 T cell receptor beta chains sequenced from a single sample in a study of T cells in Graves' hyperthyroidism and ophthalmopathy. The TCR beta CDR3 regions underwent amplification using RNA transcripts as the source. First-round RT-PCR targeting the TCR CDR3 was performed with the HTBI primer set. TCRdb reanalysed the multiplex PCR reads using MiXCR and keeps one entry per CDR3 protein. The sample consists of 400,000 to 550,000 distinct CDR3 sequences, less than 25% of them appearing once. The sequencing sample was made of blood. Receptors were obtained from a woman in her 30s with Graves' ophthalmopathy.

This clonotype was counted a few times. This chain links TRBV27 with TRBJ2-5; 9 bases map to TRBD2. The germline V gene has CDR1 MNHEY and CDR2 SMNVEV (reference sequence). V was pared by 1 base and J by 5 bases, with 8 bases of the junction left unmatched. CDR3 length: 16 amino acids. CDR3 nucleotides: TGTGCCAGCAGTTTATGGGGCGGGGGGGCCGCGGAGACCCAGTACTTC. It yields the protein CASSLWGGGAAETQYF.

CDR3 residues: CASNDRGSSTGELFF. CDR3 bases: TGTGCCAGTAATGACAGGGGATCGAGCACCGGGGAGCTGTTTTTT. The chain is built from TRBV19 and TRBJ2-2; 8 bases are shared with TRBD1. Germline V gene sequence: CDR1 LNHDA, CDR2 SQIVND (reference sequence). Losses at the gene ends were 7 bases for V and 4 bases for J; bases not matched to a gene: 8. The CDR3 runs to 15 residues.

With respect to this clonotype: Possible read error: a much larger clone is one base away. As the CDR3 is not closed by the conserved phenylalanine or tryptophan, this likely results from a read error. The chain carries TRBV16 and TRBJ1-2, with D unclear. Between the trimmed V and J ends, which lost 2 bases and 5 bases, there was a span of 6 bases. Looked up from germline, CDR1 is KGHSY and CDR2 is FQNENV. CDR3 size: 12 residues. CDR3 sequence (DNA): TGTGCCAGCAGCCAAAGCGTGTATGGCTACACCTAC. Translation gives CASSQSVYGYTY.

In this sample, this clonotype turned up many times. The chain joins TRBV9 to TRBJ2-7; 9 bases are shared with TRBD2. The trim removed 2 bases at V and 7 bases at J, leaving 4 bases unmatched. Germline CDR1 SGDLS, CDR2 YYNGEE. CDR3 size: 13 residues. The CDR3 region has the DNA TGTGCCAGCAGCGTCGGACTAGCGTGGGAGCAGTACTTC. Protein product: CASSVGLAWEQYF.

This clonotype was observed many times. The V gene is TRBV6-1, the J gene TRBJ1-5, with a weak D call TRBD1 (5 bases). CDR3 length equals 14 residues. Trimming cost V 6 bases and J 0 bases, with 9 bases left between them. The germline V gene has CDR1 MNHNS and CDR2 SASEGT. The CDR3 bases are TGTGCCAGCAGCGGACACTATAGCAATCAGCCCCAGCATTTT. The encoded protein is CASSGHYSNQPQHF.

This rearrangement joins TRBV6-1 to TRBJ1-1; 7 bases fit TRBD1. The CDR3 is 14 residues long. Germline loops: CDR1 MNHNS, CDR2 SASEGT. V dropped 7 bases and J dropped 4; count of bases not matched to a gene: 9. Written as DNA, the CDR3 is TGTGCCAGCACCTCCGGGACAGTAACCACTGAAGCTTTCTTT. It codes for CASTSGTVTTEAFF.

This clonotype has just a few counts. The chain uses TRBV6-1 and TRBJ2-6, with D hard to call. CDR3 length: 14 residues. Trimming took off 4 bases at V and 0 bases at J, with 4 bases between the two ends. From germline, CDR1 is MNHNS and CDR2 SASEGT. Here the CDR3 reads CASSVDSGANVLTF. CDR3 nucleotide sequence: TGTGCCAGCAGTGTGGACTCTGGGGCCAACGTCCTGACTTTC.

This clonotype was observed at least ten times. The chain employs TRBV7-2 and TRBJ1-1; tentative D call: TRBD1 (6 bases). With 6 bases removed from V and 5 bases from J, the gap between germline ends came to 13 bases. Germline V gene lookup returns CDR1 SGHTA and CDR2 FQGNSA. The CDR3 sequence is 13 residues long. CDR3 region: CASSEGRGTEAFF. Written as DNA, the CDR3 is TGTGCCAGCAGTGAGGGGAGGGGGACTGAAGCTTTCTTT.

A single count supports this clonotype. The chain uses TRBV24-1 and TRBJ2-7, with D perhaps TRBD2 (6 bases). Germline V gives CDR1 KGHDR, CDR2 SFDVKD. The germline V and J ends were trimmed by 4 bases and 6 bases, with 15 bases remaining between them. This CDR3 is 14 amino acids long. The CDR3 loop reads CATSERDGWFEQYF. CDR3 sequence (DNA): TGTGCCACCAGTGAGCGGGACGGATGGTTCGAGCAGTACTTC.

This clonotype was recorded at least ten times. Possible read error: a much larger clone is one base away. V usage is TRBV2 and J usage is TRBJ1-5, with D hard to call. The germline V gene encodes CDR1 SNHLY and CDR2 FYNNEI. The ends were cut back, 4 bases at V and 6 bases at J, with 16 bases in the middle. The CDR3 sequence is 15 residues long. CDR3 protein: CASSGPARTSQPQHF. The DNA of the CDR3 is TGTGCCAGCAGTGGACCGGCGAGAACCAGTCAGCCCCAGCATTTT. The full variable domain, its missing parts supplied by reference TRBV2 and TRBJ1-5, is EPEVTQTPSHQVTQMGQEVILRCVPISNHLYFYWYRQILGQKVEFLVSFYNNEISEKSEIFDDQFSVERPDGSNFTLKIRSTKLEDSAMYFCASSGPARTSQPQHFGDGTRLSIL.

This clonotype has ten or more counts. The J gene is TRBJ1-5, the V gene TRBV24-1; D gene ambiguous. CDR1 is KGHDR, CDR2 SFDVKD, per germline. The CDR3 runs 12 residues. CDR3 protein: CGGGDLNQPQHF. Written as DNA, the CDR3 is TGTGGCGGTGGGGATCTCAATCAGCCCCAGCATTTT.

This clonotype was counted many times. The chain carries TRBV2 and TRBJ2-7, with D perhaps matching TRBD1 (6 bases). V lost 8 bases and J 4 bases, leaving 15 bases between the germline ends. The CDR3 is 13 amino acids. Germline CDR1 and CDR2: SNHLY and FYNNEI. In nucleotides, the CDR3 is TGTGCCAGCGAGGGGACACCTCAATACGAGCAGTACTTC. This translates into CASEGTPQYEQYF. Supplemented by reference TRBV2 and TRBJ2-7, the full variable domain reads EPEVTQTPSHQVTQMGQEVILRCVPISNHLYFYWYRQILGQKVEFLVSFYNNEISEKSEIFDDQFSVERPDGSNFTLKIRSTKLEDSAMYFCASEGTPQYEQYFGPGTRLTVT.

This rearrangement joins TRBV11-2 to TRBJ1-2, with TRBD1 identical over 8 bases. The CDR3 runs to 14 residues. After removal of 5 bases from V and 3 bases from J, the junction contained 5 bases not matched to a gene. Germline CDR1 SGHAT, CDR2 FQNNGV. The CDR3 is CASSAGQVDYGYTF. The CDR3 nucleotides read TGTGCCAGCAGCGCGGGACAGGTTGACTATGGCTACACCTTC.

This clonotype was recorded at least ten times. The chain employs TRBV27 and TRBJ2-2; D remains ambiguous. Trimming took 2 bases from V and 0 from J, leaving 4 bases between them. CDR1 is MNHEY, CDR2 SMNVEV, per germline (reference sequence). The CDR3 totals 14 residues. Written as DNA, the CDR3 is TGTGCCAGCAGTTTACAGTCGAACACCGGGGAGCTGTTTTTT. It yields the protein CASSLQSNTGELFF.

The rearrangement joins TRBV6-2 or TRBV6-3 to TRBJ1-1, with no clear D. Between the trimmed V and J ends, which lost 7 bases and 1 base, there was a span of 7 bases. This CDR3 is built from 12 residues. Per the germline V gene, CDR1 is MNHEY and CDR2 is SVGEGT. The CDR3 here is CASKEENTEAFF. The CDR3, as DNA: TGTGCCAGCAAGGAAGAGAACACTGAAGCTTTCTTT.

In its sample, this clonotype was seen many times. V and J are TRBV15 and TRBJ2-3; D not certain. CDR3 length: 12 amino acids. V was pared by 0 bases and J by 10 bases, with 8 bases between. Germline CDR1 is LNHNV and CDR2 is YYDKDF (reference sequence). Here the CDR3 reads CATSRDRQAQYF. The CDR3 DNA sequence: TGTGCCACCAGCAGAGATCGGCAGGCGCAGTATTTT.

The sample holds a few counts of this clonotype. The chain links TRBV3-1 to TRBJ1-2; 9 bases fit TRBD1. This CDR3 has 14 residues. Germline V lookup: CDR1 LGHDT, CDR2 YNNKEL (reference sequence). The junction had 4 bases not matched to a gene; V was cut back by 8 bases and J by 0 bases. DNA for the CDR3: TGTGCCAGCGGGGGACAGGGTACTAACTATGGCTACACCTTC. Translated: CASGGQGTNYGYTF.

The V and J genes are TRBV6-1 and TRBJ2-5, with 10 positions matching TRBD1. The ends lost 0 bases at V and 9 bases at J; junction bases unmatched: 10. Germline CDR1 and CDR2: MNHNS and SASEGT. The CDR3 consists of 16 residues. Here the CDR3 reads CASSEAATGGLGAQYF. The CDR3 bases are TGTGCCAGCAGTGAAGCGGCGACAGGGGGCTTGGGGGCCCAGTACTTC.

This clonotype was observed a handful of times. Germline is not matched at one junction end, which may reflect a read error. The rearrangement uses TRBV30 and TRBJ2-2; 8 bases are a match to TRBD2. The germline gives CDR1 GTSNPN, CDR2 SVGIG (reference sequence). The CDR3 loop spans 15 amino acids. The DNA of the CDR3 is TGTGCCTGGAGTAGCGGGGGAACGAACACCGGGGAGCTGTCTTTT. Its translation: CAWSSGGTNTGELSF.

This chain joins TRBV27 and TRBJ1-6; weak D call: TRBD1 (6 bases). The V gene lost 5 bases and the J gene lost 9 bases, with 17 bases spanning the gap. Germline CDR1 reads MNHEY; CDR2 reads SMNVEV (reference sequence). The CDR3 totals 15 residues. The CDR3 bases are TGTGCCAGCAGTGGGCCGGGGCAGGGGAGTTCACCCCTCCACTTT. Its translation: CASSGPGQGSSPLHF.

Comments on this clonotype: Without the conserved terminal phenylalanine or tryptophan, this CDR3 likely stems from a read error. V is TRBV20-1 and J is TRBJ1-1, with a possible D match to TRBD1 (6 bases). This CDR3 spans 11 amino acids. Germline V gives CDR1 DFQATT, CDR2 SNEGSKA (reference sequence). The CDR3 sequence: CCARRQGLAFV. CDR3 DNA: TGCTGTGCTAGAAGGCAGGGGTTAGCTTTCGTT.

This clonotype was seen ten or more times. The chain links TRBV6-1 to TRBJ2-2; 8 positions agree with TRBD2. The germline gives CDR1 MNHNS, CDR2 SASEGT. V was pared by 5 bases and J by 6 bases, with 11 bases of the junction left unmatched. The CDR3 runs to 16 residues. This chain's CDR3 is CASSQRGGWVPGELFF. The CDR3 DNA reads TGTGCCAGCAGTCAACGGGGGGGCTGGGTTCCCGGGGAGCTGTTTTTT.

This clonotype was picked up many times. V and J are TRBV12-3 or TRBV12-4 and TRBJ1-2; 7 positions match TRBD1. The CDR3 spans 13 residues. The J segment lost 8 bases and the V segment lost 1 base, leaving 4 bases of the junction unmatched. CDR3: CASSLVQTGGYTF. The CDR3 DNA reads TGTGCCAGCAGTTTAGTACAGACAGGGGGCTACACCTTC.

As to this clonotype: A much larger clone lies a single base off, so this may be a read error. This CDR3 is CASSEPRGLSNYGYSF. CDR3 sequence (DNA): TGTGCCAGCAGTGAGCCGAGGGGTCTCTCGAACTATGGCTACAGCTTC. The chain recombines TRBV12-3 or TRBV12-4 with TRBJ1-2; D might be TRBD1 (5 bases). The CDR3 contains 16 residues.

This clonotype was counted ten times or more. The rearrangement links TRBV15 to TRBJ1-5; D is possibly TRBD1 (5 bases). This CDR3 is 14 amino acids long. Per the germline V gene, CDR1 is LNHNV and CDR2 is YYDKDF (reference sequence). Trimming left V 7 bases short and J 0 bases short, with 10 bases between. CDR3: CATIRVHSNQPQHF. The DNA for the CDR3 is TGTGCCACCATCAGGGTCCATAGCAATCAGCCCCAGCATTTT. Supplemented by reference TRBV15 and TRBJ1-5, the full variable domain reads DAMVIQNPRYQVTQFGKPVTLSCSQTLNHNVMYWYQQKSSQAPKLLFHYYDKDFNNEADTPDNFQSRRPNTSFCFLDIRSPGLGDTAMYLCATIRVHSNQPQHFGDGTRLSIL.

This clonotype was picked up many times. This chain uses TRBV12-3 or TRBV12-4 with TRBJ1-5; D gene ambiguous. V gave up 5 bases and J gave up 0 bases, with 14 bases separating them. This CDR3 is built from 16 residues. The CDR3 bases are TGTGCCAGCAGTCCCCAGATAGGGTCTAGCAATCAGCCCCAGCATTTT. This gives the protein CASSPQIGSSNQPQHF.

This clonotype showed up many times. At one boundary the junction diverges from the germline segment, which might be a read error. The rearrangement uses TRBV7-7 and TRBJ2-2; D may be TRBD1 or TRBD2 (5 bases each). The CDR3 sequence is 17 residues long. Germline V CDR1 and CDR2: SSHAT, FNYEAQ (reference sequence). This CDR3 is CASSLAGTASNTGELFF. Written as DNA, the CDR3 is TGTGCTAGCAGCTTAGCCGGGACGGCTTCGAACACCGGGGAGCTGTTTTTT. Full variable domain (rest looked up from reference TRBV7-7 and TRBJ2-2): GAGVSQSPRYKVTKRGQDVTLRCDPISSHATLYWYQQALGQGPEFLTYFNYEAQPDKSGLPSDRFSAERPEGSISTLTIQRTEQRDSAMYRCASSLAGTASNTGELFFGEGSRLTVL.

This CDR3 reads CASSPYMGYEQYF. Here the CDR3 DNA reads TGTGCCAGCAGCCCCTATATGGGCTACGAGCAGTACTTC. J is TRBJ2-7 and V is TRBV7-8; D remains unclear. Germline CDR1 and CDR2: SGHVS and FQNEAQ. The CDR3 loop spans 13 amino acids. Trimming pared 5 bases from V and 3 bases from J, leaving 11 bases between.

V gene TRBV12-3 or TRBV12-4 combines with J gene TRBJ1-1, with TRBD1 as a possible D gene (6 bases). There are 14 residues in the CDR3. Trimming stripped 2 bases from V and 5 bases from J, with 12 bases between. The CDR3 DNA reads as TGTGCCAGCAGTTTAATTGGGGGCGAAACTGAAGCTTTCTTT. Its protein product is CASSLIGGETEAFF.

This clonotype was observed many times. This chain uses TRBV7-8 with TRBJ1-5; TRBD1 matches at 7 bases. Germline V lookup: CDR1 SGHVS, CDR2 FQNEAQ. Losses at the gene ends were 1 base for V and 4 bases for J; bases not matched to a gene: 7. This CDR3 contains 16 residues. The CDR3 sequence: CASSLGLQGENQPQHF. As DNA, the CDR3 is TGTGCCAGCAGCTTAGGCCTGCAGGGGGAAAATCAGCCCCAGCATTTT.

This chain uses TRBV7-9 with TRBJ1-1, with D perhaps TRBD1 (6 bases). This CDR3 is built from 12 residues. Trimming removed 3 bases from V and 11 bases from J, with 13 bases in between. Germline values: CDR1 SEHNR, CDR2 FQNEAQ (reference sequence). The CDR3 DNA sequence: TGTGCCAGCAGCTTGGAGGGGGGTCGGGCTTTCTTT. Translated, it gives CASSLEGGRAFF. The full variable domain, its missing parts supplied by reference TRBV7-9 and TRBJ1-1, is DTGVSQNPRHKITKRGQNVTFRCDPISEHNRLYWYRQTLGQGPEFLTYFQNEAQLEKSRLLSDRFSAERPKGSFSTLEIQRTEQGDSAMYLCASSLEGGRAFFGQGTRLTVV.

This clonotype was observed many times. The CDR3 nucleotides read TGTGCCAGCAGCTCAGGGAGGAGCTCCTACGAGCAGTACTTC. This translates into CASSSGRSSYEQYF. The chain recombines TRBV5-6 with TRBJ2-7, with a weak D call TRBD2 (6 bases). Trimming cost V 3 bases and J 0 bases, with 10 bases left between them. The CDR3 length is 14 residues. Germline V CDR1 and CDR2: SGHDT, YYEEEE. The full variable domain, in which reference TRBV5-6 and TRBJ2-7 provide the parts outside the CDR3, is DAGVTQSPTHLIKTRGQQVTLRCSPKSGHDTVSWYQQALGQGPQFIFQYYEEEERQRGNFPDRFSGHQFPNYSSELNVNALLLGDSALYLCASSSGRSSYEQYFGPGTRLTVT.